One sample yielded the 9 T cell receptor beta chains listed below, sequenced in a study. TCRdb re-derived calls from the 5' RACE reads in MiXCR, one entry per CDR3 protein. The table has about 55,000 distinct CDR3 sequences, 17% seen once; the top ten hold under 3%. The sequenced material came from naive CD4+ T cells sorted from blood. As for subset: naive CD4+ T cells, CD4+CD45RA+CD25-. The receptors originated from a female donor with breast cancer.

V usage is TRBV10-3 and J usage is TRBJ2-1; D gene uncertain. Germline CDR1 reads ENHRY; CDR2 reads SYGVKD. V gave up 10 bases and J gave up 0 bases, with 19 bases separating them. The CDR3 is made up of 16 amino acids. The CDR3 region has the DNA TGTGCCAGCAGCTCTTTGTTCGGATTCTCCTACAATGAGCAGTTCTTC. It codes for CASSSLFGFSYNEQFF.

There are many counts of this clonotype. The chain is built from TRBV27 and TRBJ2-1; TRBD2 matches 15 bases. The CDR3 sequence is 14 residues long. Germline-derived CDR1 and CDR2 are MNHEY and SMNVEV (reference sequence). V was clipped by 5 bases and J by 9 bases; unmatched bases: 2. CDR3 bases: TGTGCCAGCAGTCCGGGACTAGCGGGAGGTGAGCAGTTCTTC. Amino acid sequence: CASSPGLAGGEQFF.

V usage is TRBV2 and J usage is TRBJ1-6; TRBD1 agrees at 9 bases. The germline CDR1 and CDR2 sequences are SNHLY and FYNNEI. With V trimmed by 11 bases and J by 7 bases, 3 bases remained unmatched. The CDR3 loop spans 12 amino acids. The CDR3 loop is CAYGTGNSPLHF. In nucleotides, the CDR3 is TGTGCCTATGGGACAGGGAATTCACCCCTCCACTTT.

The rearrangement joins TRBV12-3 or TRBV12-4 to TRBJ1-1; weak D call: TRBD1 (6 bases). This CDR3 spans 13 amino acids. Trimming stripped 4 bases from V and 4 bases from J, with 10 bases between. CDR3 bases: TGTGCCAGCAGTTCACAGGGTCCCACTGAAGCTTTCTTT. Translation: CASSSQGPTEAFF.

In its sample, this clonotype was seen a few times. CDR3 amino acids: CASSGQGSTEAFF. The CDR3 nucleotides read TGTGCCAGCTCCGGACAGGGTAGCACTGAAGCTTTCTTT. The V gene is TRBV11-2, the J gene TRBJ1-1, with 8 positions matching TRBD1. This CDR3 is 13 amino acids long. Germline CDR1 is SGHAT and CDR2 is FQNNGV. The trim removed 8 bases at V and 4 bases at J, leaving 6 bases unmatched.

This clonotype was recorded many times. The rearrangement uses TRBV18 and TRBJ2-4; TRBD1 is a possible D gene (6 bases). The CDR3 runs to 13 residues. The germline gives CDR1 KGHSH, CDR2 LQKENI. V lost 4 bases and J 3 bases, leaving 7 bases between the germline ends. In DNA form, the CDR3 reads TGTGCCAGCTCACTGACAGGCAAAAACATTCAGTACTTC. Amino acids: CASSLTGKNIQYF.

V and J are TRBV29-1 and TRBJ2-6; 7 bases match TRBD1. V lost 6 bases to trimming and J lost 2 bases; unmatched junction nucleotides: 10. The CDR3 has 16 residues. Looked up from germline, CDR1 is SQVTM and CDR2 is ANQGSEA. Written as DNA, the CDR3 is TGCAGCGTCCGGGACAGTTGGGGCCCTGGGGCCAACGTCCTGACTTTC. Amino acids: CSVRDSWGPGANVLTF.

The V call is TRBV28, the J call TRBJ1-5; D uncertain. V was cut by 5 bases and J by 1 base, with 9 bases left in between. Looked up from germline, CDR1 is MDHEN and CDR2 is SYDVKM. The CDR3 contains 14 residues. The CDR3 protein is CASSLLQSNQPQHF. The CDR3 DNA is TGTGCCAGCAGTCTCTTACAGAGCAATCAGCCCCAGCATTTT.

The chain uses TRBV5-1 and TRBJ2-2, with D hard to call. With 7 bases removed from V and 3 bases from J, the gap between germline ends came to 16 bases. Germline V gene sequence: CDR1 SGHRS, CDR2 YFSETQ. The CDR3 is 15 amino acids. This chain's CDR3 is CASFQSSADTGELFF. The CDR3 nucleotides read TGCGCCAGCTTCCAAAGCAGCGCGGACACCGGGGAGCTGTTTTTT.